The 29 T cell receptor beta chains below all came from one sample that was sequenced in a study of blood T cell repertoires in COVID-19. Repertoires were generated with immunoSEQ multiplex PCR, while TCRdb's copy carries only in-frame clones and drops some. The table includes hundreds of thousands of clones, 80% to 85% detected once. Sequencing input: peripheral blood. The receptor set was obtained from a woman aged 80 or older with active or convalescent COVID-19.

This clone has a single count. V gene TRBV6-5 combines with J gene TRBJ1-2; D gene ambiguous. CDR3 length: 13 residues. Germline values: CDR1 MNHEY, CDR2 SVGAGI. The germline V and J ends were trimmed by 7 bases and 4 bases, with 13 bases remaining between them. For the CDR3, the DNA is TGTGCCAGCATAGCCGGGTTGGGCTATGGCTACACCTTC. Residues: CASIAGLGYGYTF.

The V call is TRBV29-1, the J call TRBJ2-1; D possibly corresponds to TRBD2 (6 bases). There are 10 residues in the CDR3. CDR1 is SQVTM and CDR2 is ANQGSEA in the germline V gene. V lost 7 bases to trimming and J lost 12 bases, with 13 bases between them. DNA of the CDR3: TGCAGCGCCCGGGAGCAGGGGCAGTTCTTC. Its protein product is CSAREQGQFF.

The V call is TRBV7-2, the J call TRBJ2-7, with TRBD1 matching 7 bases. The germline V gene has CDR1 SGHTA and CDR2 FQGNSA. V was clipped by 3 bases and J by 6 bases; unmatched bases: 5. CDR3 length equals 13 residues. The CDR3 nucleotides are TGTGCCAGCAGCTTCACAGGGGAAGGCGAGCAGTACTTC. Translation: CASSFTGEGEQYF. Full variable domain (missing parts from reference TRBV7-2 and TRBJ2-7): GAGVSQSPSNKVTEKGKDVELRCDPISGHTALYWYRQSLGQGLEFLIYFQGNSAPDKSGLPSDRFSAERTGGSVSTLTIQRTQQEDSAVYLCASSFTGEGEQYFGPGTRLTVT.

This chain connects TRBV11-1 to TRBJ2-7; no clear D gene. CDR3 size: 14 residues. V was pared by 3 bases and J by 3 bases, with 12 bases between. Germline V lookup: CDR1 SGHAT, CDR2 FQDESV (reference sequence). The CDR3, as DNA: TGTGCCAGCAGCTTGGCAGGCAGAAACTACGAGCAGTACTTC. It translates to CASSLAGRNYEQYF.

V and J are TRBV6-5 and TRBJ1-4; the match to TRBD1 covers 8 bases. After removal of 5 bases from V and 8 bases from J, the junction contained 10 bases not matched to a gene. CDR1 is MNHEY and CDR2 is SVGAGI in the germline V gene. The length of the CDR3 is 15 residues. CDR3 loop: CASSKQQGGGEKLFF. The DNA of the CDR3 is TGTGCCAGCAGTAAACAACAGGGGGGAGGCGAAAAACTGTTTTTT.

The genes are TRBV12-2 and TRBJ2-2; TRBD2, the table's D call, lacks a check against the DNA. TRBV12-2 is listed as a pseudogene. This CDR3 is 12 amino acids long. For the CDR3, the DNA is TGTGCAAGTCGCCCTAGAGGTGGGGAGCTGTTTTTT. It yields the protein CASRPRGGELFF.

This clone was seen only a few times. V and J are TRBV3-1 (or the pseudogene TRBV3-2) and TRBJ2-7; D perhaps matches TRBD2 (6 bases). Germline V CDR1 and CDR2: LGHDT, YNNKEL (reference sequence). The CDR3 has 14 amino acids. The V end lost 4 bases, the J end lost 6 bases, and 16 bases lay between the germline ends. CDR3 nucleotide sequence: TGTGCCAGCAGCCCGACGACTAGTCTGAGCGAGCAGTACTTC. It is translated as CASSPTTSLSEQYF.

The rearrangement uses TRBV29-1 and TRBJ2-1; TRBD2 agrees at 13 bases. The CDR3 spans 12 residues. The V and J ends lost 7 bases and 15 bases, in that order; junction bases with no gene match: 9. The germline V gene has CDR1 SQVTM and CDR2 ANQGSEA. The CDR3 DNA is TGCAGCGATGGACTAGCGGGAGTCCCCGGGTTCTTC. It translates to CSDGLAGVPGFF.

The gene calls are TRBV5-1 and TRBJ1-1; 7 bases map to TRBD1. Germline CDR1 and CDR2: SGHRS and YFSETQ. The J segment lost 0 bases and the V segment lost 1 base, leaving 12 bases of the junction unmatched. The length of the CDR3 is 18 residues. CDR3 coding DNA: TGCGCCAGCAGCTTGACATTGCCGACAGGGCCAATGAACACTGAAGCTTTCTTT. The encoded protein is CASSLTLPTGPMNTEAFF.

V usage is TRBV27 and J usage is TRBJ2-6; D is unclear. Trimming stripped 4 bases from V and 0 bases from J, with 10 bases between. Germline V gene data show CDR1 as MNHEY and CDR2 as SMNVEV (reference sequence). The CDR3 has 16 amino acids. The CDR3 region is CASSWATSSGANVLTF. CDR3 DNA: TGTGCCAGCAGTTGGGCTACGAGCTCTGGGGCCAACGTCCTGACTTTC.

The genes are TRBV27 and TRBJ2-7, with 11 bases aligning to TRBD2. Germline-derived CDR1 and CDR2 are MNHEY and SMNVEV (reference sequence). CDR3 length: 15 residues. Trimming removed 2 bases from V and 2 bases from J; junction bases left unmatched: 2. CDR3 amino acids: CASSLGTSGPYEQYF. CDR3 DNA sequence: TGTGCCAGCAGTTTAGGGACTAGCGGCCCCTACGAGCAGTACTTC.

The gene calls are TRBV11-2 and TRBJ1-3; tentative D call: TRBD1 (6 bases). V was trimmed by 1 base and J by 0 bases, leaving 13 bases between them. Germline-derived CDR1 and CDR2 are SGHAT and FQNNGV. The CDR3 runs to 17 residues. CDR3 sequence reads: CASSLVGTPSSGNTIYF. CDR3 nucleotides: TGTGCCAGCAGCTTAGTCGGGACACCCAGCTCTGGAAACACCATATATTTT.

The rearrangement uses TRBV6-2 or TRBV6-3 and TRBJ1-2; no firm D call. CDR1 is MNHEY and CDR2 is SVGEGT in the germline V gene. The germline V and J ends were trimmed by 4 bases and 4 bases, with 7 bases remaining between them. The CDR3 has 12 residues. The CDR3 DNA reads TGTGCCAGCAGTTTCGGTGTCTATGGCTACACCTTC. Translation gives CASSFGVYGYTF.

This clone was found a few times. This chain uses TRBV6-2 or TRBV6-3 with TRBJ1-2; TRBD1 matches 7 bases. Trimming removed 4 bases from V and 1 base from J; junction bases left unmatched: 6. The CDR3 extends over 15 amino acids. CDR1 is MNHEY, CDR2 SVGEGT, per germline. The CDR3 region has the DNA TGTGCCAGCAGTTCCGCGGCAGGGGGTAACTATGGCTACACCTTC. Encoded protein: CASSSAAGGNYGYTF.

The CDR3 spells CASSWVSGSAYDNEQFF. As DNA, the CDR3 is TGTGCCAGCAGTTGGGTTTCGGGGTCGGCGTACGACAATGAGCAGTTCTTC. The rearrangement uses TRBV2 and TRBJ2-1, with a possible D match to TRBD2 (5 bases). Trimming shortened V by 5 bases and J by 5 bases, and 22 bases separated the two germline ends. Looked up from germline, CDR1 is SNHLY and CDR2 is FYNNEI. The CDR3 sequence is 17 residues long.

This sequence joins TRBV5-1 and TRBJ2-5, with D maybe TRBD2 (6 bases). Germline CDR1 is SGHRS and CDR2 is YFSETQ. The CDR3 sequence is 15 residues long. Trimming shortened V by 2 bases and J by 1 base, and 12 bases separated the two germline ends. This CDR3 is CASSFWGVPQETQYF. In DNA, the CDR3 is TGCGCCAGCAGCTTTTGGGGGGTTCCCCAAGAGACCCAGTACTTC.

The chain recombines TRBV9 with TRBJ2-1; tentatively, D is TRBD2 (6 bases). This CDR3 is 14 amino acids long. Germline V gene sequence: CDR1 SGDLS, CDR2 YYNGEE. V was cut by 0 bases and J by 3 bases, with 7 bases left in between. CDR3 sequence (DNA): TGTGCCAGCAGCGTAGTGGGGGGCTACAATGAGCAGTTCTTC. Translation: CASSVVGGYNEQFF.

CDR3 protein: CASSLLAGRETQYF. CDR3 nucleotide sequence: TGTGCCAGCAGCCTCCTAGCGGGGAGAGAGACCCAGTACTTC. The chain carries TRBV7-2 and TRBJ2-5; 9 nucleotides agree with TRBD2. From germline, CDR1 is SGHTA and CDR2 FQGNSA. Losses at the gene ends were 5 bases for V and 4 bases for J; bases not matched to a gene: 5. The length of the CDR3 is 14 residues.

The chain uses TRBV19 and TRBJ1-2; 9 positions match TRBD1. The junction had 7 bases not matched to a gene; V was cut back by 7 bases and J by 7 bases. The CDR3 is 13 amino acids. The V gene's germline CDR1 is LNHDA and CDR2 SQIVND (reference sequence). Here the CDR3 reads CASTETGGGGYTF. Here the CDR3 DNA reads TGTGCCAGTACCGAGACAGGGGGTGGTGGCTACACCTTC.

V and J are TRBV5-1 and TRBJ2-2, with 8 bases lining up with TRBD1. CDR3 size: 15 residues. The trim removed 4 bases at V and 6 bases at J, leaving 8 bases unmatched. Germline CDR1 SGHRS, CDR2 YFSETQ. The CDR3 reads CASSLGQGGAGELFF. The CDR3 DNA reads TGCGCCAGCAGCCTAGGACAGGGCGGTGCCGGGGAGCTGTTTTTT.

This clone has only one observation. V usage is TRBV10-3 and J usage is TRBJ1-3; 7 positions match TRBD1. The CDR3 runs to 16 residues. Germline V gives CDR1 ENHRY, CDR2 SYGVKD. V lost 0 bases to trimming and J lost 3 bases; unmatched junction nucleotides: 5. The CDR3 region has the DNA TGTGCCATCAGTGAGTCTGGCAGGGGGAATGGAAACACCATATATTTT. As protein: CAISESGRGNGNTIYF.

This chain joins TRBV5-1 and TRBJ1-1; D gene uncertain. The CDR3 sequence is 14 residues long. CDR1 is SGHRS, CDR2 YFSETQ, per germline. V was trimmed by 1 base and J by 4 bases, leaving 11 bases between them. The CDR3 DNA follows: TGCGCCAGCAGCTTGTCACCGGGAGTCACTGAAGCTTTCTTT. Its translation is CASSLSPGVTEAFF. Full variable domain (outside the CDR3, taken from reference TRBV5-1 and TRBJ1-1): KAGVTQTPRYLIKTRGQQVTLSCSPISGHRSVSWYQQTPGQGLQFLFEYFSETQRNKGNFPGRFSGRQFSNSRSEMNVSTLELGDSALYLCASSLSPGVTEAFFGQGTRLTVV.

The chain uses TRBV11-2 and TRBJ2-7; 8 bases agree with TRBD1. The V gene's germline CDR1 is SGHAT and CDR2 FQNNGV. V shed 0 bases, J shed 4 bases, and the junction held 5 bases outside the gene matches. The CDR3 spans 15 residues. Here the CDR3 reads CASSLDRQGFYEQYF. CDR3 nucleotide sequence: TGTGCCAGCAGCTTAGATCGACAGGGGTTTTACGAGCAGTACTTC.

The V gene is TRBV6-5, the J gene TRBJ2-7; 10 nucleotides line up with TRBD1. From germline, CDR1 is MNHEY and CDR2 SVGAGI. Germline trimming cut 2 bases from V and 3 bases from J; bases unmatched to any gene: 4. The CDR3 spans 15 residues. The CDR3 protein is CASSYGQGGVYEQYF. The CDR3 bases are TGTGCCAGCAGTTACGGACAGGGGGGGGTCTACGAGCAGTACTTC.

The CDR3 DNA follows: TGTGCCAGCAAGGGAGGAAACTATGGCTACACCTTC. Its translation: CASKGGNYGYTF. The chain carries TRBV28 and TRBJ1-2; D is uncertain. Germline lookup yields CDR1 MDHEN and CDR2 SYDVKM. This CDR3 contains 12 residues. Trimming removed 7 bases from V and 2 bases from J, with 8 bases in between.

CDR3 region: CASSLALDRTVLFF. The CDR3 DNA reads as TGTGCCAGCAGCTTAGCCCTAGACCGGACAGTCTTGTTTTTT. V gene TRBV7-9 combines with J gene TRBJ1-4; a weak D match, TRBD1 (6 bases). Trimming cost V 0 bases and J 15 bases, with 17 bases left between them. This CDR3 comprises 14 residues. Germline V lookup: CDR1 SEHNR, CDR2 FQNEAQ (reference sequence).

The chain combines TRBV19 with TRBJ2-7; the match to TRBD1 covers 11 bases. The V segment lost 5 bases and the J segment 3 bases; nucleotides outside the gene matches: 3. The CDR3 is made up of 14 amino acids. Germline values: CDR1 LNHDA, CDR2 SQIVND (reference sequence). CDR3 protein: CASSGTGGIYEQYF. The CDR3 DNA follows: TGTGCCAGTAGTGGGACAGGGGGTATCTACGAGCAGTACTTC.

The chain employs TRBV11-3 and TRBJ2-1, with 10 positions matching TRBD2. Looked up from germline, CDR1 is SGHNT and CDR2 is YENEEA. Unmatched junction bases numbered 6, after V lost 5 bases and J lost 5 bases. This CDR3 contains 15 residues. The CDR3 coding sequence is TGTGCCAGCAGCAAGGGACTAGCGCCCAACAATGAGCAGTTCTTC. Translating gives CASSKGLAPNNEQFF.

The chain carries TRBV16 and TRBJ2-6; D perhaps matches TRBD1 (6 bases). The V end was cut by 2 bases, the J end by 1 base, with 6 bases between. Germline values: CDR1 KGHSY, CDR2 FQNENV. This CDR3 is 15 amino acids long. The CDR3 reads CASSQQGSGANVLTF. The CDR3 coding sequence is TGTGCCAGCAGCCAACAGGGGTCTGGGGCCAACGTCCTGACTTTC. The full variable domain, its missing parts supplied by reference TRBV16 and TRBJ2-6, is GEEVAQTPKHLVRGEGQKAKLYCAPIKGHSYVFWYQQVLKNEFKFLISFQNENVFDETGMPKERFSAKCLPNSPCSLEIQATKLEDSAVYFCASSQQGSGANVLTFGAGSRLTVL.